Following are 21 T cell receptor beta chains from one sample sequenced in a study of blood T cell repertoires in COVID-19. Method: immunoSEQ multiplex PCR; TCRdb's copy keeps in-frame clones and lacks some. The data contain roughly 230,000 clones, roughly 84% of them singletons. Specimen: PBMCs or T cells enriched from blood (not recorded which). The receptors here all came from a man aged 50-60 years who had recovered from COVID-19.

The chain uses TRBV27 and TRBJ2-3; the match to TRBD2 covers 11 bases. Per the germline V gene, CDR1 is MNHEY and CDR2 is SMNVEV (reference sequence). Unmatched junction bases numbered 6, after V lost 5 bases and J lost 2 bases. CDR3 size: 16 residues. The CDR3 bases are TGTGCCAGCAGTCTTCTAGCGGGGGGCCTCACAGATACGCAGTATTTT. Translating it yields CASSLLAGGLTDTQYF.

This chain connects TRBV5-5 to TRBJ2-1, with D unclear. Germline V gene data show CDR1 as SGHKS and CDR2 as YYEKEE (reference sequence). The CDR3 has 13 amino acids. Trimming pared 2 bases from V and 9 bases from J, leaving 12 bases between. DNA of the CDR3: TGTGCCAGCAGCTTTACTCCCGATACTGAGCAGTTCTTC. This codes for CASSFTPDTEQFF.

The chain is built from TRBV4-2 and TRBJ1-5; possible D gene TRBD1, 6 bases. CDR1 and CDR2 (germline): LGHNA, YNFKEQ. V was cut by 1 base and J by 0 bases, with 10 bases left in between. The CDR3 runs to 16 residues. As DNA, the CDR3 is TGTGCCAGCAGCCAAGGAGGGGGGGTTAGCAATCAGCCCCAGCATTTT. This codes for CASSQGGGVSNQPQHF.

In the case of this clone: An end of the junction differs from the germline gene, which may be a read error. The chain carries TRBV5-1 and TRBJ2-1; weak D call: TRBD1 (5 bases). The CDR3 contains 14 residues. Per the germline V gene, CDR1 is SGHRS and CDR2 is YFSETQ. CDR3 nucleotide sequence: TGCGCCAGCAGATTGGACACCCCCTACAATGAGCAGTTCTTC. Translating gives CASRLDTPYNEQFF.

V and J are TRBV5-1 and TRBJ2-7; 12 nucleotides line up with TRBD2. V was clipped by 4 bases and J by 5 bases; unmatched bases: 7. Germline CDR1 SGHRS, CDR2 YFSETQ. The CDR3 sequence is 15 residues long. The chain's CDR3 is CASSPGLAGYHEQYF. The CDR3 coding sequence is TGCGCCAGCAGCCCTGGACTAGCGGGATATCACGAGCAGTACTTC.

V gene TRBV7-3 combines with J gene TRBJ2-3; 11 bases align to TRBD1. CDR1 is SGHTA and CDR2 is FQGTGA in the germline V gene. This CDR3 contains 17 residues. With 1 base clipped from V and 5 bases from J, the junction kept 8 bases outside the gene matches. Here the CDR3 DNA reads TGTGCCAGCAGCTTAATCGGACAGGGGGCTCGAGGAGATACGCAGTATTTT. Its translation: CASSLIGQGARGDTQYF.

This rearrangement joins TRBV15 to TRBJ1-2; unclear D gene. From germline, CDR1 is LNHNV and CDR2 YYDKDF (reference sequence). The CDR3 runs 13 residues. The ends were cut back, 6 bases at V and 7 bases at J, with 15 bases in the middle. The CDR3 loop is CATSAGRVGGYTF. CDR3 DNA sequence: TGTGCCACCAGTGCAGGAAGAGTTGGTGGCTACACCTTC.

V gene TRBV29-1 combines with J gene TRBJ2-1; 8 bases agree with TRBD2. Germline assignment: CDR1 SQVTM and CDR2 ANQGSEA. V lost 0 bases, J lost 7 bases, and 8 bases stayed unmatched. The CDR3 is 15 amino acids. CDR3 nucleotide sequence: TGCAGCGTTGAAGATCCTCGGGGGGGGCCAAATGAGCAGTTCTTC. Translation gives CSVEDPRGGPNEQFF.

This clone came up a few times. V is TRBV19 and J is TRBJ2-1, with no clear D. From germline, CDR1 is LNHDA and CDR2 SQIVND (reference sequence). The CDR3 has 15 residues. V was pared by 7 bases and J by 4 bases, with 17 bases between. The CDR3 sequence is CASTPQPMRYNEQFF. The CDR3 DNA reads TGTGCCAGTACGCCACAGCCGATGAGATACAATGAGCAGTTCTTC.

This rearrangement joins TRBV9 to TRBJ1-2; the D gene is possibly TRBD1 (5 bases). The CDR3 totals 14 residues. CDR1 SGDLS and CDR2 YYNGEE come from the germline V gene. Between the trimmed V and J ends, which lost 0 bases and 5 bases, there was a span of 11 bases. As DNA, the CDR3 is TGTGCCAGCAGCGTAGAGGGAGGGGATTATGGCTACACCTTC. Encoded protein: CASSVEGGDYGYTF.

V is TRBV30 and J is TRBJ1-1; 8 nucleotides match TRBD1. V dropped 5 bases and J dropped 3; count of bases not matched to a gene: 5. Germline lookup yields CDR1 GTSNPN and CDR2 SVGIG (reference sequence). There are 13 residues in the CDR3. CDR3 amino acids: CAWRTGRDTEAFF. In DNA form, the CDR3 reads TGTGCCTGGCGGACAGGGCGCGACACTGAAGCTTTCTTT.

The chain is built from TRBV11-1 and TRBJ2-7; tentative D call: TRBD1 (7 bases). CDR3 length: 16 residues. Trimming stripped 4 bases from V and 1 base from J, with 17 bases between. The germline V gene encodes CDR1 SGHAT and CDR2 FQDESV (reference sequence). The CDR3 DNA follows: TGTGCCAGCAGCTCCCGCGGGACAGCTAAATCCTACGAGCAGTACTTC. Amino acid sequence: CASSSRGTAKSYEQYF.

The gene calls are TRBV9 and TRBJ2-7, with 9 positions matching TRBD1. The J segment lost 5 bases and the V segment lost 3 bases, leaving 6 bases of the junction unmatched. In germline, CDR1 is SGDLS, CDR2 YYNGEE. The CDR3 has 14 amino acids. The CDR3 nucleotides read TGTGCCAGCAGCGAAGGGACAGGGTTCGACGAGCAGTACTTC. It translates to CASSEGTGFDEQYF. The full variable domain, rest sourced from reference TRBV9 and TRBJ2-7, is DSGVTQTPKHLITATGQRVTLRCSPRSGDLSVYWYQQSLDQGLQFLIQYYNGEERAKGNILERFSAQQFPDLHSELNLSSLELGDSALYFCASSEGTGFDEQYFGPGTRLTVT.

The chain employs TRBV5-8 and TRBJ1-1; D gene ambiguous. CDR1 is SGHTS, CDR2 YDEGEE, per germline. This CDR3 contains 15 residues. Trimming stripped 1 base from V and 2 bases from J, with 12 bases between. The CDR3 nucleotides are TGTGCCAGCAGCTTGAACCCCAGGCCTAACACTGAAGCTTTCTTT. Protein: CASSLNPRPNTEAFF.

The rearrangement links TRBV18 to TRBJ1-5; perhaps TRBD1 as D (5 bases). There are 15 residues in the CDR3. CDR1 is KGHSH, CDR2 LQKENI, per germline. V shed 1 base and J shed 4 bases, with 11 bases lying between them. CDR3 in DNA: TGTGCCAGCTCACCACGGGGCGACGGAAATCAGCCCCAGCATTTT. This encodes CASSPRGDGNQPQHF. The full variable domain, in which reference TRBV18 and TRBJ1-5 provide the parts outside the CDR3, is NAGVMQNPRHLVRRRGQEARLRCSPMKGHSHVYWYRQLPEEGLKFMVYLQKENIIDESGMPKERFSAEFPKEGPSILRIQQVVRGDSAAYFCASSPRGDGNQPQHFGDGTRLSIL.

The CDR3 sequence: CASTQSGGSPYEQYF. The CDR3 DNA reads TGCGCCAGCACCCAGAGCGGGGGATCCCCCTACGAGCAGTACTTC. The rearrangement uses TRBV5-1 and TRBJ2-7; TRBD2 agrees at 8 bases. V lost 6 bases and J lost 2; bases outside the gene matches: 10. The CDR3 is 15 amino acids. Germline V gene lookup returns CDR1 SGHRS and CDR2 YFSETQ.

The V call is TRBV11-2, the J call TRBJ2-3; 7 nucleotides agree with TRBD1. The germline CDR1 and CDR2 sequences are SGHAT and FQNNGV. The CDR3 contains 16 residues. Trimming cost V 0 bases and J 2 bases; bases outside gene matches: 5. CDR3 nucleotide sequence: TGTGCCAGCAGCTTAGATAGGGACAGATTCACAGATACGCAGTATTTT. The encoded protein is CASSLDRDRFTDTQYF. Full variable domain (outside the CDR3, taken from reference TRBV11-2 and TRBJ2-3): EAGVAQSPRYKIIEKRQSVAFWCNPISGHATLYWYQQILGQGPKLLIQFQNNGVVDDSQLPKDRFSAERLKGVDSTLKIQPAKLEDSAVYLCASSLDRDRFTDTQYFGPGTRLTVL.

J is TRBJ2-1 and V is TRBV7-2; weak D call: TRBD2 (5 bases). Germline loops: CDR1 SGHTA, CDR2 FQGNSA. The CDR3 runs to 15 residues. With 5 bases removed from V and 0 bases from J, the gap between germline ends came to 11 bases. The CDR3 DNA reads TGTGCCAGCAGCACTTCTCGGGGCTCCTACAATGAGCAGTTCTTC. It yields the protein CASSTSRGSYNEQFF.

The rearrangement uses TRBV5-1 and TRBJ2-7; TRBD1 aligns across 9 bases. Germline V gene sequence: CDR1 SGHRS, CDR2 YFSETQ. The CDR3 totals 15 residues. Trimming at V came to 4 bases and at J to 4 bases, leaving 9 bases not matched to a gene. CDR3 amino acids: CASSKPGQGPYEQYF. CDR3 in DNA: TGCGCCAGCAGCAAGCCGGGACAGGGTCCTTACGAGCAGTACTTC. The variable domain in full, with the rest retrieved from reference TRBV5-1 and TRBJ2-7, is KAGVTQTPRYLIKTRGQQVTLSCSPISGHRSVSWYQQTPGQGLQFLFEYFSETQRNKGNFPGRFSGRQFSNSRSEMNVSTLELGDSALYLCASSKPGQGPYEQYFGPGTRLTVT.

V usage is TRBV27 and J usage is TRBJ2-7; 7 nucleotides align to TRBD1. Germline assignment: CDR1 MNHEY and CDR2 SMNVEV (reference sequence). V lost 0 bases to trimming and J lost 0 bases; unmatched junction nucleotides: 5. The CDR3 is 16 amino acids. CDR3 residues: CASSLSYRGSSYEQYF. CDR3 in DNA: TGTGCCAGCAGTTTATCATACAGGGGAAGCTCCTACGAGCAGTACTTC.

This clone is a singleton in its sample. The chain links TRBV18 to TRBJ1-4; 7 nucleotides align to TRBD1. Germline V gives CDR1 KGHSH, CDR2 LQKENI. With V trimmed by 5 bases and J by 8 bases, 11 bases remained unmatched. This CDR3 spans 15 amino acids. CDR3: CASSVNTGAEEKLFF. The DNA for the CDR3 is TGTGCCAGCTCAGTGAACACAGGGGCCGAGGAAAAACTGTTTTTT.